These T cell receptor beta chains were read from a single sample in a study of shared clonotypes between healthy human individuals. Produced via immunoSEQ multiplex PCR; TCRdb's table is partial and in-frame only. The repertoire includes millions of clones, approximately 93% of them detected once, and 0.39% sits in the top ten. The sample was naive CD4+ T cells from PBMCs. The receptors stem from a young man in good health. Some clones in this sample may be carry-over from other donors' samples. Both conserved end residues are part of each CDR3. Each record gives: clone size, V gene, J gene, D gene, CDR3 protein, CDR3 DNA. The D gene is left open where the match is weak. Clone size, where shown, is once, few, many, or a class for clones that have expanded.

>.|TRBV29-1|TRBJ1-2|TRBD1
CSVPGTAANYGYTF
TGCAGCGTCCCTGGGACAGCCGCTAACTATGGCTACACCTTC
>.|TRBV19|TRBJ2-5|TRBD1
CASSRGQGSGHQETQYF
TGTGCCAGTAGCCGCGGACAGGGGAGTGGGCATCAAGAGACCCAGTACTTC
>.|TRBV25-1|TRBJ2-1|.
CASTRGRGRYNEQFF
TGTGCCAGCACCCGGGGGCGGGGCCGATACAATGAGCAGTTCTTC
>.|TRBV18|TRBJ2-7|.
CASSPLTTPSSYEQYF
TGTGCCAGCTCACCCTTGACTACTCCTAGCTCCTACGAGCAGTACTTC
>.|TRBV27|TRBJ2-3|.
CASSSRHLSDTQYF
TGTGCCAGCAGTTCGCGCCACCTTTCAGATACGCAGTATTTT
>.|TRBV5-1|TRBJ1-2|.
CASSLREPINYGYTF
TGCGCCAGCAGCTTGAGGGAACCAATTAACTATGGCTACACCTTC
>.|TRBV5-4|TRBJ1-2|.
CASSPEPVNYGYTF
TGTGCCAGCAGCCCGGAGCCAGTCAACTATGGCTACACCTTC
>.|TRBV19|TRBJ2-1|.
CASSIIPPVGEQFF
TGTGCCAGTAGTATAATCCCCCCAGTGGGCGAGCAGTTCTTC
>.|TRBV19|TRBJ1-4|.
CASSIAHRENEKLFF
TGTGCCAGTAGTATAGCCCACAGGGAGAATGAAAAACTGTTTTTT
>.|TRBV5-6|TRBJ2-1|TRBD2
CASKLAGVYYNEQFF
TGTGCCAGCAAACTAGCGGGAGTCTACTACAATGAGCAGTTCTTC
>.|TRBV19|TRBJ2-5|.
CASSNYPRMAGIQETQYF
TGTGCCAGTAGTAATTACCCCCGGATGGCGGGGATCCAAGAGACCCAGTACTTC
>.|TRBV7-9|TRBJ1-3|TRBD1
CASSLAGTGKNTIYF
TGTGCCAGCAGCTTAGCCGGGACAGGGAAAAACACCATATATTTT
>.|TRBV7-8|TRBJ1-5|TRBD1
CASSARDSFNQPQHF
TGTGCCAGCAGCGCTCGGGACAGCTTCAATCAGCCCCAGCATTTT
>.|TRBV7-2|TRBJ1-3|TRBD1
CASSLGTGGGNTIYF
TGTGCCAGCAGCTTAGGGACAGGTGGTGGAAACACCATATATTTT
>.|TRBV5-1|TRBJ2-2|.
CASSFLVLGNTGELFF
TGCGCCAGCAGCTTTTTGGTTCTAGGGAACACCGGGGAGCTGTTTTTT
>.|TRBV7-2|TRBJ2-3|.
CASSPTLLTDTQYF
TGTGCCAGCAGCCCCACACTACTCACAGATACGCAGTATTTT
>.|TRBV10-1|TRBJ2-7|.
CASSRDTLSEQYF
TGCGCCAGCAGCCGGGACACCCTCTCCGAGCAGTACTTC
>.|TRBV7-2|TRBJ1-2|.
CASSLLPGWTGNYGYTF
TGTGCCAGCAGCTTACTACCGGGATGGACGGGGAACTATGGCTACACCTTC
>.|TRBV4-1|TRBJ2-1|.
CASSQVPRMDEQFF
TGCGCCAGCAGCCAAGTTCCGCGTATGGATGAGCAGTTCTTC
>.|TRBV29-1|TRBJ2-7|TRBD1
CSVELDRGYEQYF
TGCAGCGTTGAACTGGACAGGGGATACGAGCAGTACTTC
>.|TRBV19|TRBJ2-7|TRBD1
CASSPTRQGTYEQYF
TGTGCCAGTAGTCCCACCCGACAGGGGACCTACGAGCAGTACTTC
>.|TRBV5-1|TRBJ1-3|.
CASSPGISGNTIYF
TGCGCCAGCAGCCCAGGAATTTCTGGAAACACCATATATTTT
>.|TRBV19|TRBJ2-1|.
CASSSRGSPPGNEQFF
TGTGCCAGTAGTAGTCGGGGGAGTCCGCCGGGCAATGAGCAGTTCTTC
>.|TRBV19|TRBJ2-2|.
CASSIAPSELFF
TGTGCCAGTAGTATAGCCCCTAGCGAGCTGTTTTTT
>once|TRBV5-1|TRBJ2-1|.
CASSLGAGITEQFF
TGCGCCAGCAGCTTGGGGGCGGGAATCACTGAGCAGTTCTTC
>.|TRBV6-1|TRBJ2-7|.
CASSDSGGRYEQYF
TGTGCCAGCAGTGACTCCGGGGGCAGGTACGAGCAGTACTTC
>.|TRBV5-1|TRBJ1-1|.
CASSKTGLNTEAFF
TGCGCCAGCAGTAAAACAGGGTTGAACACTGAAGCTTTCTTT
>once|TRBV6-1|TRBJ1-1|.
CASTRQALTEAFF
TGTGCCAGCACAAGACAGGCACTCACTGAAGCTTTCTTT
>.|TRBV5-1|TRBJ2-3|TRBD1
CASSEDRPDTQYF
TGCGCCAGCAGCGAGGACAGGCCAGATACGCAGTATTTT
>.|TRBV5-8|TRBJ1-5|.
CASSLGAGLGNQPQHF
TGTGCCAGCAGCTTGGGGGCAGGGTTGGGCAATCAGCCCCAGCATTTT
>.|TRBV25-1|TRBJ1-3|.
CASSENTIYF
TGTGCCAGCAGTGAGAACACCATATATTTT